This TCR beta chain was captured by sequencing in a study of Graves' ophthalmopathy and Graves' hyperthyroidism. Ophthalmopathy donors' eye disease showed moderate-to-severe activity, CAS of at least 3, NOSPECS of at least 4 and duration under 3 months. Additional autoimmune diseases, uncontrolled infections, pregnancy or lactation disqualified patients. Orbital computed tomography, thyroid ultrasound, TRAb, serum thyroxine and clinical symptoms formed the basis of diagnosis. The sample holds many counts of this clonotype. Its antigen is not identified. One end of the junction does not line up with germline, which may come from a read error. There are 12 residues in the CDR3. CDR1 is SGHAT and CDR2 is FQNNGV in the germline V gene. Beta-chain TCR CDR3 regions were amplified from RNA transcripts. HTBI primers primed a first-round RT-PCR, and a second-round multiplex PCR followed. TCRdb reanalysed the multiplex PCR reads using MiXCR and keeps one entry per CDR3 protein. The sample includes about 340,000 distinct CDR3 sequences, 17% seen only once; the top ten take about 12%.

Study findings and constraints: Most thyroid-expanded clonotypes exceeding 0.001 frequency were also found in blood.

The sample taken for sequencing was peripheral blood. This TCR came from an adult man with Graves' ophthalmopathy. The gene calls are TRBV11-2 and TRBJ2-2; D unresolved. This CDR3 is CASSLNPGELFF. The CDR3 nucleotides read TGTGCCAGCAGCTTGAACCCCGGGGAGCTGTTTTTT.